This entry lists 22 T cell receptor beta chains sequenced from one sample in a study of Ad26.COV2.S vaccination and SARS-CoV-2 variants (TCRdb year 2021). Library preparation used the immunoSEQ multiplex PCR assay. Drawn from immuneACCESS, this table holds only the in-frame rearrangements with V and J called that TCRdb kept. Clones are partly lost; checked studies trace under half to an unresolved V gene and leave the rest unexplained. The sample table contains fewer than 400,000 clones; only one count was recorded for about 88% of them. The ten biggest clones cover 1.5% to 2% of the sample. This sample's treatment or condition label indicates: 15 to 20 received Ad26.COV2.S at low or high dose, single or two shots; roughly 5 received placebo; per-sample allocation not given. Repertoires of vaccine and placebo recipients were sequenced from samples collected on day 63 after the first injection. This specimen was peripheral blood, taken in a trial of Ad26.COV2.S vaccine versus placebo. The receptors were sampled from a person aged 18-65 years who received the Ad26.COV2.S COVID-19 vaccine or a placebo.

V usage is TRBV5-5 and J usage is TRBJ2-1, with a possible D match to TRBD1 (6 bases). V shed 3 bases and J shed 8 bases, with 6 bases lying between them. Germline values: CDR1 SGHKS, CDR2 YYEKEE (reference sequence). The CDR3 runs 11 residues. The CDR3 is CASSSGDEQFF. CDR3 nucleotide sequence: TGTGCCAGCAGCTCAGGGGATGAGCAGTTCTTC.

A few counts support this clone. The chain employs TRBV6-1 and TRBJ2-7; 9 bases map to TRBD2. This CDR3 has 14 residues. J gave up 5 bases and V 0 bases, and 2 bases lay outside the gene matches. The germline V gene encodes CDR1 MNHNS and CDR2 SASEGT. CDR3 nucleotide sequence: TGTGCCAGCAGTGAAGCGGGGACTAGCAACGAGCAGTACTTC. Its protein is CASSEAGTSNEQYF.

The genes are TRBV7-6 and TRBJ1-1, with a weak D call TRBD1 (5 bases). Germline CDR1 reads SGHVS; CDR2 reads FNYEAQ. Trimming took 3 bases from V and 1 from J, leaving 9 bases between them. The CDR3 has 14 amino acids. The CDR3 reads CASSFGGPNTEAFF. The DNA for the CDR3 is TGTGCCAGCAGCTTTGGGGGTCCGAACACTGAAGCTTTCTTT.

The chain is built from TRBV27 and TRBJ1-1; 7 positions match TRBD1. CDR3 length equals 18 residues. V lost 7 bases to trimming and J lost 3 bases; unmatched junction nucleotides: 20. Germline-derived CDR1 and CDR2 are MNHEY and SMNVEV (reference sequence). The CDR3 protein is CASTPVGAGGRRDTEAFF. CDR3 sequence (DNA): TGTGCCAGCACCCCCGTTGGGGCAGGGGGTCGTAGGGACACTGAAGCTTTCTTT.

The gene calls are TRBV5-5 and TRBJ2-7; 8 bases line up with TRBD1. Losses at the gene ends were 2 bases for V and 2 bases for J; bases not matched to a gene: 6. The CDR3 length is 15 residues. The germline CDR1 and CDR2 sequences are SGHKS and YYEKEE (reference sequence). This CDR3 reads CASSLAGTGTYEQYF. CDR3 nucleotides: TGTGCCAGCAGCTTAGCTGGGACAGGAACCTACGAGCAGTACTTC.

The rearrangement joins TRBV9 to TRBJ2-7; D possibly corresponds to TRBD1 (6 bases). Per germline, CDR1 SGDLS and CDR2 YYNGEE. Trimming shortened V by 2 bases and J by 5 bases, and 26 bases separated the two germline ends. This CDR3 is 18 amino acids long. The CDR3 loop is CASSVDPHPGPGVNEQYF. The CDR3 DNA follows: TGTGCCAGCAGCGTCGACCCTCATCCGGGACCAGGGGTCAACGAGCAGTACTTC.

This clone came up once. The rearrangement uses TRBV3-1 (or the pseudogene TRBV3-2) and TRBJ2-2; D unresolved. The V gene lost 2 bases and the J gene lost 8 bases, with 3 bases spanning the gap. The CDR3 length is 11 residues. Per the germline V gene, CDR1 is LGHDT and CDR2 is YNNKEL (reference sequence). The CDR3 region has the DNA TGTGCCAGCAGCCAAATGGGGGAGCTGTTTTTT. It encodes CASSQMGELFF.

The rearrangement links TRBV7-2 to TRBJ2-7; 11 nucleotides line up with TRBD2. The germline gives CDR1 SGHTA, CDR2 FQGNSA. The length of the CDR3 is 15 residues. The junction had 4 bases not matched to a gene; V was cut back by 5 bases and J by 1 base. In DNA form, the CDR3 reads TGTGCCAGCAGCCTGGGGACTAGCGGTTCCTACGAGCAGTACTTC. The encoded protein is CASSLGTSGSYEQYF.

This clone came up once. The chain links TRBV9 to TRBJ1-6; D gene ambiguous. V was cut by 0 bases and J by 10 bases, with 11 bases left in between. Germline V gene lookup returns CDR1 SGDLS and CDR2 YYNGEE. The CDR3 runs to 14 residues. CDR3 DNA: TGTGCCAGCAGCGTAGGTCCAGACCAGTCACCCCTCCACTTT. The encoded protein is CASSVGPDQSPLHF.

In its sample, this clone was seen a few times. The rearrangement joins TRBV19 to TRBJ2-6; D remains ambiguous. There are 15 residues in the CDR3. V was clipped by 7 bases and J by 1 base, with 11 bases between them. Germline CDR1 reads LNHDA; CDR2 reads SQIVND (reference sequence). The CDR3 is CASTRGNSGANVLTF. In nucleotides, the CDR3 is TGTGCCAGTACCCGCGGAAATTCTGGGGCCAACGTCCTGACTTTC.

The chain has TRBV9 and TRBJ2-3; D is unclear. This CDR3 has 14 residues. V was trimmed by 0 bases and J by 4 bases, leaving 9 bases between them. Germline V CDR1 and CDR2: SGDLS, YYNGEE. Written as DNA, the CDR3 is TGTGCCAGCAGCGTAGACTCATTGTCAGATACGCAGTATTTT. It codes for CASSVDSLSDTQYF.

The chain employs TRBV9 and TRBJ2-3; a possible D gene is TRBD2 (5 bases). The V gene's germline CDR1 is SGDLS and CDR2 YYNGEE. The V and J ends lost 0 bases and 11 bases respectively, with 16 bases between them. The CDR3 extends over 14 amino acids. Written as DNA, the CDR3 is TGTGCCAGCAGCGTAGGTAGCGATCCAGTTAAGCAGTATTTT. Protein: CASSVGSDPVKQYF.

The chain combines TRBV10-2 with TRBJ1-1; D might be TRBD1 (6 bases). Trimming removed 9 bases from V and 5 bases from J, with 19 bases in between. The CDR3 is made up of 14 amino acids. CDR1 and CDR2 from the germline V gene are WSHSY and SAAADI. DNA for the CDR3: TGCGCCAGTAACAGGGACGGGAGAGATACTGAAGCTTTCTTT. It specifies CASNRDGRDTEAFF.

This clone was recorded once. The chain combines TRBV2 with TRBJ2-2; 10 bases line up with TRBD2. V shed 7 bases, J shed 1 base, and the junction held 3 bases outside the gene matches. Germline CDR1 and CDR2: SNHLY and FYNNEI. The CDR3 totals 15 residues. The CDR3 DNA reads as TGTGCCAGCAAGAGGACTAGCGGGAACACCGGGGAGCTGTTTTTT. Protein sequence: CASKRTSGNTGELFF.

As DNA, the CDR3 is TGTGCCAGCAGTTCTACTCCCGGGACACCACTTCCCTACGAGCAGTACTTC. This encodes CASSSTPGTPLPYEQYF. This sequence joins TRBV28 and TRBJ2-7; TRBD1 might be the D (6 bases). Germline assignment: CDR1 MDHEN and CDR2 SYDVKM. This CDR3 is 17 amino acids long. V was pared by 4 bases and J by 2 bases, with 21 bases between.

The CDR3 coding sequence is TGTGCCAGCTCACCGAGGCGGGGGGCCCTCTACGAGCAGTACTTC. Translated: CASSPRRGALYEQYF. V gene TRBV18 combines with J gene TRBJ2-7, with 8 positions matching TRBD2. Germline-derived CDR1 and CDR2 are KGHSH and LQKENI. J lost 3 bases, V lost 3 bases, and 7 bases had no gene match. The CDR3 is 15 amino acids.

The V and J genes are TRBV5-4 and TRBJ2-2; 10 positions agree with TRBD2. The CDR3 has 16 amino acids. V lost 4 bases to trimming and J lost 0 bases; unmatched junction nucleotides: 3. The germline CDR1 and CDR2 sequences are SGHNT and YYREEE (reference sequence). The CDR3 region is CASSQGLATNTGELFF. The DNA for the CDR3 is TGTGCCAGCAGCCAGGGACTAGCGACGAACACCGGGGAGCTGTTTTTT.

This clone has just one count. The rearrangement uses TRBV4-1 and TRBJ2-5; maybe TRBD1 (5 bases). Trimming removed 4 bases from V and 4 bases from J, with 13 bases in between. CDR1 is MGHRA and CDR2 is YSYEKL in the germline V gene. The CDR3 consists of 14 residues. CDR3 in amino acids: CASSPNARGETQYF. The CDR3 DNA follows: TGCGCCAGCAGCCCCAACGCTAGGGGAGAGACCCAGTACTTC.

A word on this clone: The same CDR3 is also encoded by other DNA sequences in this sample. The chain combines TRBV27 with TRBJ2-7; TRBD2 matches at 14 bases. Germline CDR1 MNHEY, CDR2 SMNVEV (reference sequence). The CDR3 spans 15 residues. J gave up 3 bases and V 3 bases, and 1 base lay outside the gene matches. CDR3 region: CASSFGTSGSYEQYF. CDR3 nucleotide sequence: TGTGCCAGCAGTTTCGGGACTAGCGGGAGCTACGAGCAGTACTTC.

The chain combines TRBV6-5 with TRBJ1-2, with D tentatively TRBD1 (6 bases). This CDR3 has 15 amino acids. CDR1 and CDR2 from the germline V gene are MNHEY and SVGAGI. Trimming took 6 bases from V and 5 from J, leaving 19 bases between them. DNA of the CDR3: TGTGCCAGCAGGGAGACAGGCTCTGGTCGGTATGGCTACACCTTC. Translation: CASRETGSGRYGYTF.

The chain recombines TRBV15 with TRBJ2-1; 11 bases fit TRBD2. The CDR3 has 18 amino acids. Germline-derived CDR1 and CDR2 are LNHNV and YYDKDF (reference sequence). V gave up 1 base and J gave up 0 bases; unmatched junction bases: 5. CDR3 amino acids: CATSRGTSGSSSYNEQFF. The CDR3 nucleotides are TGTGCCACCAGCAGAGGGACTAGCGGGTCCAGCTCCTACAATGAGCAGTTCTTC.

Here the CDR3 reads CSVDSENTEAFF. Here the CDR3 DNA reads TGCAGCGTTGATTCGGAGAACACTGAAGCTTTCTTT. The chain carries TRBV29-1 and TRBJ1-1; no reliable D call. Germline CDR1 SQVTM, CDR2 ANQGSEA. CDR3 length: 12 amino acids. Trimming shortened V by 3 bases and J by 1 base, and 6 bases separated the two germline ends.